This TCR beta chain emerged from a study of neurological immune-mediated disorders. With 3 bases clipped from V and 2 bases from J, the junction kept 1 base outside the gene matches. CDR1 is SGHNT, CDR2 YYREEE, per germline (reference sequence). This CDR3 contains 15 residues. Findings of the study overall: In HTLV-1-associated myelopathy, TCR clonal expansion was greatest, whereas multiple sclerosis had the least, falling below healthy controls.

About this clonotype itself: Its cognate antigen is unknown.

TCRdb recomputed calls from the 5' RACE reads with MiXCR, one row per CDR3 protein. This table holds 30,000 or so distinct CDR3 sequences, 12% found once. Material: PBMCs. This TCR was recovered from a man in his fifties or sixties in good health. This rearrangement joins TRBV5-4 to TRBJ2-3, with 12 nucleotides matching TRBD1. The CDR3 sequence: CASSWDRGHTDTQYF. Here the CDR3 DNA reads TGTGCCAGCAGCTGGGACAGGGGGCACACAGATACGCAGTATTTT.